Below, one T cell receptor (beta chain) is given with its context. Profiling relied on immunoSEQ multiplex PCR, and the TCRdb table lists in-frame clones only, not all of them. Counted here are about 22,000 clones, under 70% occurring once; the ten biggest clones make up 19%. The entry originates in a study of sequential checkpoint blockade in melanoma. The overall study: Patients were randomized 1:1 to nivolumab-then-ipilimumab or ipilimumab-then-nivolumab first-line. After both sequences, patients received maintenance nivolumab.

The CDR3 spans 15 residues. Germline V lookup: CDR1 SNHLY, CDR2 FYNNEI. The V and J ends lost 7 bases and 5 bases, in that order; junction bases with no gene match: 9. Treatment described: randomized to nivolumab then ipilimumab (arm A) or the reverse (arm B). No patient had prior DNA-damaging chemotherapy. PBMC sorting kept live CD3+CD8+ cells without CD19 or CD56. The receptor's source is a human donor with melanoma. Sample: CD8+ T cells sorted from blood (inferred from file names), taken from a patient given nivolumab and ipilimumab in sequence. J is TRBJ2-7 and V is TRBV2; 12 nucleotides line up with TRBD1. The DNA for the CDR3 is TGTGCCAGCACATCCGGGACAGGGGGCATTCACGAGCAGTACTTC. This gives the protein CASTSGTGGIHEQYF.